This TCR beta chain came from a study of blood T cell repertoires in COVID-19. V gave up 6 bases and J gave up 5 bases; unmatched junction bases: 6. The CDR3 runs 13 residues. From germline, CDR1 is MNHEY and CDR2 SVGAGI. Original processing methods: Nucleated cell number was recorded as an estimate derived from reference gene primer amplification. Assay: immunoSEQ multiplex PCR; the TCRdb copy retains only in-frame clones and omits some. That table is the source of V, J and clone size, and D and trimming were worked out from the DNA. The data hold around 190,000 clones, with more than 70% observed a single time.

The TCR comes from a human donor in a cohort sampled during active COVID-19. The chain employs TRBV6-5 and TRBJ2-7, with TRBD1 matching over 8 bases. Specimen: peripheral blood. CDR3 nucleotide sequence: TGTGCCAGCAGAAAGACAGGGGAGAACGAGCAGTACTTC. Amino acids: CASRKTGENEQYF.